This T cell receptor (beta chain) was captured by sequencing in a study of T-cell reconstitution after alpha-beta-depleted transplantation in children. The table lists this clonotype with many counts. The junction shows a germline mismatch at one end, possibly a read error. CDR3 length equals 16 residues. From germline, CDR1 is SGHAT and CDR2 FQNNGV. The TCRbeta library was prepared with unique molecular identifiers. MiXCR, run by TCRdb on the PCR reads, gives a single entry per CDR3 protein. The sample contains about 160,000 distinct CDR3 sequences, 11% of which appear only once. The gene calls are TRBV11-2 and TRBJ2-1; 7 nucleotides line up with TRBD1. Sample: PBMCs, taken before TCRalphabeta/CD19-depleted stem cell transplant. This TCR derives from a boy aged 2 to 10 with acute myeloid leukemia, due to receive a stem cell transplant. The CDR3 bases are TGTACCAGCAGCCCCAGGGGGAGAAGTAAAGAAAATGAGCAGTTCTTC. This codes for CTSSPRGRSKENEQFF.